Presented here are 26 T cell receptor beta chains from one specimen sequenced in a study of lymphopenia after photon versus proton radiotherapy. The table came from immunoSEQ multiplex PCR; TCRdb's copy has only in-frame clones and leaves some out. The sample holds roughly 150,000 clones, approximately 86% seen once. The sample here was peripheral blood, taken from a patient treated with photon-based radiotherapy. Every receptor here comes from a man between 45 and 60 years old with gastric cancer.

The rearrangement links TRBV28 to TRBJ1-1; no definite D call. This CDR3 comprises 13 residues. Trimming took off 2 bases at V and 1 base at J, with 5 bases between the two ends. In germline, CDR1 is MDHEN, CDR2 SYDVKM. The CDR3 nucleotides are TGTGCCAGCAGTTTACAAAGGAACACTGAAGCTTTCTTT. This gives the protein CASSLQRNTEAFF.

The chain joins TRBV2 to TRBJ1-5, with a tentative D call TRBD1 (6 bases). The V and J ends lost 9 bases and 1 base respectively, with 13 bases between them. Germline V gives CDR1 SNHLY, CDR2 FYNNEI. The CDR3 runs to 14 residues. The CDR3 is CASTKQGSNQPQHF. DNA of the CDR3: TGTGCCAGTACAAAACAGGGAAGCAATCAGCCCCAGCATTTT.

This sequence joins TRBV4-2 and TRBJ2-6; D is possibly TRBD2 (6 bases). V gave up 1 base and J gave up 0 bases, with 10 bases separating them. Germline V gene data show CDR1 as LGHNA and CDR2 as YNFKEQ. The CDR3 has 17 residues. CDR3 DNA: TGTGCCAGCAGCCAAGTGGAGGGAGGCTCTGGGGCCAACGTCCTGACTTTC. Residues: CASSQVEGGSGANVLTF.

This chain links TRBV4-1 with TRBJ1-3; D uncertain. The germline CDR1 and CDR2 sequences are MGHRA and YSYEKL. Trimming stripped 3 bases from V and 2 bases from J, with 5 bases between. The CDR3 is 13 residues long. This chain's CDR3 is CASSQPAGNTIYF. CDR3 nucleotide sequence: TGCGCCAGCAGCCAGCCGGCTGGAAACACCATATATTTT.

The chain joins TRBV6-1 to TRBJ2-7; the D is unclear. The CDR3 length is 12 residues. V dropped 4 bases and J dropped 4 bases, with 8 bases sitting between them. CDR1 is MNHNS, CDR2 SASEGT, per germline. CDR3 in DNA: TGTGCCAGCAGTGGTGAGAGGTACGAGCAGTACTTC. This encodes CASSGERYEQYF.

The chain recombines TRBV18 with TRBJ2-5; perhaps TRBD1 as D (6 bases). CDR3 length equals 15 residues. From germline, CDR1 is KGHSH and CDR2 LQKENI. V was pared by 3 bases and J by 0 bases, with 11 bases between. The CDR3, as DNA: TGTGCCAGCTCACCGGGATACAGGGACCAAGAGACCCAGTACTTC. Encoded protein: CASSPGYRDQETQYF.

This clone was recorded a few times. This rearrangement joins TRBV19 to TRBJ2-7; TRBD1 matches at 8 bases. The CDR3 is made up of 13 amino acids. Trimming at V came to 10 bases and at J to 0 bases, leaving 5 bases not matched to a gene. Germline V gene data show CDR1 as LNHDA and CDR2 as SQIVND (reference sequence). This CDR3 is CATGQGLSYEQYF. The CDR3 region has the DNA TGTGCCACCGGACAGGGACTCTCCTACGAGCAGTACTTC. Full variable domain (rest looked up from reference TRBV19 and TRBJ2-7): DGGITQSPKYLFRKEGQNVTLSCEQNLNHDAMYWYRQDPGQGLRLIYYSQIVNDFQKGDIAEGYSVSREKKESFPLTVTSAQKNPTAFYLCATGQGLSYEQYFGPGTRLTVT.

This clone appeared once. The chain recombines TRBV2 with TRBJ1-5, with no clear D. Trimming left V 6 bases short and J 7 bases short, with 10 bases between. This CDR3 is 12 amino acids long. The germline CDR1 and CDR2 sequences are SNHLY and FYNNEI. The CDR3 here is CASRPFAQPQHF. For the CDR3, the DNA is TGTGCCAGCAGACCATTCGCGCAGCCCCAGCATTTT.

CDR3: CASSPWTGGDTEAFF. CDR3 nucleotides: TGTGCCAGCAGCCCCTGGACAGGGGGAGACACTGAAGCTTTCTTT. The chain is built from TRBV9 and TRBJ1-1; 10 bases agree with TRBD1. V dropped 4 bases and J dropped 3; count of bases not matched to a gene: 6. From germline, CDR1 is SGDLS and CDR2 YYNGEE. CDR3 length: 15 residues. Complete variable domain (other parts from reference TRBV9 and TRBJ1-1): DSGVTQTPKHLITATGQRVTLRCSPRSGDLSVYWYQQSLDQGLQFLIQYYNGEERAKGNILERFSAQQFPDLHSELNLSSLELGDSALYFCASSPWTGGDTEAFFGQGTRLTVV.

The chain couples TRBV5-5 to TRBJ1-2; D not certain. This CDR3 has 13 residues. Germline V gives CDR1 SGHKS, CDR2 YYEKEE (reference sequence). The germline V and J ends were trimmed by 5 bases and 3 bases, with 11 bases remaining between them. CDR3 amino acids: CASRGVADYGYTF. Here the CDR3 DNA reads TGTGCCAGCAGAGGCGTGGCCGACTATGGCTACACCTTC.

A few counts support this clone. The chain uses TRBV28 and TRBJ1-1; TRBD1 matches at 7 bases. The ends lost 5 bases at V and 4 bases at J; junction bases unmatched: 7. There are 14 residues in the CDR3. Per the germline V gene, CDR1 is MDHEN and CDR2 is SYDVKM. This CDR3 is CASSQTGWRTEAFF. DNA for the CDR3: TGTGCCAGCAGTCAGACAGGGTGGCGCACTGAAGCTTTCTTT.

This chain uses TRBV30 with TRBJ1-4; TRBD1 agrees at 11 bases. The CDR3 has 15 amino acids. The germline gives CDR1 GTSNPN, CDR2 SVGIG (reference sequence). V lost 3 bases, J lost 8 bases, and 8 bases stayed unmatched. The CDR3: CAWRHPGQGVEKLFF. The DNA of the CDR3 is TGTGCCTGGAGGCATCCGGGACAGGGGGTAGAAAAACTGTTTTTT.

The chain joins TRBV6-6 to TRBJ1-5; 8 nucleotides line up with TRBD1. Germline V gives CDR1 MNHNY, CDR2 SVGAGI (reference sequence). This CDR3 has 15 amino acids. The trim removed 6 bases at V and 6 bases at J, leaving 10 bases unmatched. The CDR3 DNA sequence: TGTGCCAGCAGCCCCCGGGCAGGGGGCACTCAGCCCCAGCATTTT. Its protein is CASSPRAGGTQPQHF.

This rearrangement joins TRBV5-1 to TRBJ1-2; D possibly corresponds to TRBD1 (5 bases). V was cut by 2 bases and J by 1 base, with 6 bases left in between. Germline V CDR1 and CDR2: SGHRS, YFSETQ. The CDR3 is made up of 13 amino acids. For the CDR3, the DNA is TGCGCCAGCAGCTTTCAGGGTAACTATGGCTACACCTTC. Amino acids: CASSFQGNYGYTF.

This sequence joins TRBV7-9 and TRBJ1-2; TRBD1 matches 7 bases. V shed 3 bases and J 4 bases; nucleotides not matched to a gene: 2. CDR1 and CDR2 (germline): SEHNR, FQNEAQ (reference sequence). The CDR3 totals 13 residues. In DNA form, the CDR3 reads TGTGCCAGCAGCTTCGGACAGGTCTATGGCTACACCTTC. This sequence encodes CASSFGQVYGYTF.

The chain joins TRBV2 to TRBJ1-5; D might be TRBD1 (5 bases). The CDR3 has 16 amino acids. CDR1 and CDR2 (germline): SNHLY, FYNNEI. Deletions cut 1 base from V and 2 bases from J, with 12 bases between. The CDR3 region has the DNA TGTGCCAGCAGTGAAGTCGGCAGGGAAGGCAATCAGCCCCAGCATTTT. It translates to CASSEVGREGNQPQHF.

The rearrangement uses TRBV10-3 and TRBJ1-2; the D gene is possibly TRBD1 (6 bases). Germline CDR1 and CDR2: ENHRY and SYGVKD. The germline V and J ends were trimmed by 2 bases and 7 bases, with 11 bases remaining between them. CDR3 length: 13 residues. The CDR3 DNA is TGTGCCATCAGTGAGGGGGGGCGCGGTGGCTACACCTTC. Translation gives CAISEGGRGGYTF.

The rearrangement uses TRBV5-1 and TRBJ2-1, with 9 bases fitting TRBD1. V gave up 4 bases and J gave up 14 bases; unmatched junction bases: 7. Germline V gives CDR1 SGHRS, CDR2 YFSETQ. The CDR3 has 12 residues. The CDR3 region is CASSQGRDREFF. Here the CDR3 DNA reads TGCGCCAGCAGCCAGGGTCGGGACAGGGAGTTCTTC.

The rearrangement links TRBV6-6 to TRBJ1-4, with TRBD1 as a possible D gene (5 bases). This CDR3 has 15 amino acids. Trimming stripped 6 bases from V and 5 bases from J, with 16 bases between. In germline, CDR1 is MNHNY, CDR2 SVGAGI (reference sequence). This CDR3 is CASSLLGWGNEKLFF. The CDR3 DNA follows: TGTGCCAGCAGCCTGCTTGGATGGGGGAATGAAAAACTGTTTTTT.

The V and J genes are TRBV7-7 and TRBJ2-7, with a tentative D call TRBD2 (6 bases). Trimming stripped 1 base from V and 4 bases from J, with 11 bases between. There are 14 residues in the CDR3. Germline V CDR1 and CDR2: SSHAT, FNYEAQ (reference sequence). CDR3 protein: CASSLGGGTYEQYF. For the CDR3, the DNA is TGTGCCAGCAGCTTAGGTGGGGGGACTTACGAGCAGTACTTC. The variable domain in full, completed from reference TRBV7-7 and TRBJ2-7, reads GAGVSQSPRYKVTKRGQDVTLRCDPISSHATLYWYQQALGQGPEFLTYFNYEAQPDKSGLPSDRFSAERPEGSISTLTIQRTEQRDSAMYRCASSLGGGTYEQYFGPGTRLTVT.

The chain uses TRBV7-2 and TRBJ1-1; no reliable D call. Trimming took off 5 bases at V and 1 base at J, with 14 bases between the two ends. Germline V CDR1 and CDR2: SGHTA, FQGNSA. This CDR3 is 15 amino acids long. This chain's CDR3 is CASSPSGRKNTEAFF. CDR3 coding DNA: TGTGCCAGCAGCCCGTCCGGACGGAAGAACACTGAAGCTTTCTTT.

V usage is TRBV5-1 and J usage is TRBJ1-1; weak D call: TRBD1 (5 bases). The germline V gene has CDR1 SGHRS and CDR2 YFSETQ. Trimming took off 5 bases at V and 0 bases at J, with 14 bases between the two ends. The CDR3 has 15 amino acids. CDR3 DNA sequence: TGCGCCAGCAGTCCGGGGGGGATAATGAACACTGAAGCTTTCTTT. Amino acids: CASSPGGIMNTEAFF.

The V call is TRBV28, the J call TRBJ2-7, with 12 bases matching TRBD2. From germline, CDR1 is MDHEN and CDR2 SYDVKM. Trimming cost V 7 bases and J 4 bases; bases outside gene matches: 5. This CDR3 region has 14 residues. The CDR3 is CASKTSGSVYEQYF. The CDR3 DNA sequence: TGTGCCAGCAAGACTAGCGGGAGCGTTTACGAGCAGTACTTC.

The V call is TRBV20-1, the J call TRBJ2-1; D not certain. V was pared by 4 bases and J by 2 bases, with 3 bases between. The CDR3 extends over 11 amino acids. CDR1 is DFQATT and CDR2 is SNEGSKA in the germline V gene (reference sequence). The CDR3 is CSATPYNEQFF. CDR3 DNA sequence: TGCAGTGCTACCCCCTACAATGAGCAGTTCTTC.

This clone was observed once. V and J are TRBV27 and TRBJ1-1, with 9 bases lining up with TRBD1. Trimming at V came to 5 bases and at J to 5 bases, leaving 9 bases not matched to a gene. The CDR3 length is 15 residues. Looked up from germline, CDR1 is MNHEY and CDR2 is SMNVEV (reference sequence). CDR3 sequence reads: CASSPLQGAGTEAFF. DNA of the CDR3: TGTGCCAGCAGTCCCCTACAGGGGGCTGGGACTGAAGCTTTCTTT.

The chain uses TRBV27 and TRBJ1-1, with D maybe TRBD1 (5 bases). The CDR3 covers 14 residues. The V gene's germline CDR1 is MNHEY and CDR2 SMNVEV (reference sequence). The ends were cut back, 0 bases at V and 0 bases at J, with 5 bases in the middle. Here the CDR3 DNA reads TGTGCCAGCAGTTTATCCAGGGTGAACACTGAAGCTTTCTTT. Protein product: CASSLSRVNTEAFF.